Presented here are 2 T cell receptor beta chains from one specimen sequenced in a study of blood T cell repertoires in COVID-19 (dated by TCRdb to the early 2020s). Libraries were constructed by the immunoSEQ multiplex PCR assay. TCRdb took this table from immuneACCESS and kept in-frame rearrangements with V and J called. Such tables lack part of the clones; where checked against another copy, unresolved V genes explain under half of the gap, and the rest is unexplained. Counted in this sample were 27,000 or so clones; 85% to 90% of them appeared once. The ten largest clonotypes hold over 4.5% of the sample. The material sequenced was peripheral blood. The origin of the receptors is a man between 65 and 79 years old with active COVID-19.

This chain links TRBV7-2 with TRBJ1-1; D uncertain. Germline CDR1 SGHTA, CDR2 FQGNSA. V was cut by 1 base and J by 1 base, with 7 bases left in between. This CDR3 is 14 amino acids long. CDR3 region: CASSLVVPNTEAFF. In DNA form, the CDR3 reads TGTGCCAGCAGCTTAGTAGTTCCGAACACTGAAGCTTTCTTT.

This rearrangement joins TRBV15 to TRBJ2-2; D gene unclear. V was pared by 0 bases and J by 6 bases, with 8 bases between. Germline CDR1 is LNHNV and CDR2 is YYDKDF (reference sequence). This CDR3 spans 14 amino acids. The CDR3 loop is CATSRDRFPGELFF. Written as DNA, the CDR3 is TGTGCCACCAGCAGAGATCGGTTCCCCGGGGAGCTGTTTTTT. Full variable domain (missing parts from reference TRBV15 and TRBJ2-2): DAMVIQNPRYQVTQFGKPVTLSCSQTLNHNVMYWYQQKSSQAPKLLFHYYDKDFNNEADTPDNFQSRRPNTSFCFLDIRSPGLGDTAMYLCATSRDRFPGELFFGEGSRLTVL.